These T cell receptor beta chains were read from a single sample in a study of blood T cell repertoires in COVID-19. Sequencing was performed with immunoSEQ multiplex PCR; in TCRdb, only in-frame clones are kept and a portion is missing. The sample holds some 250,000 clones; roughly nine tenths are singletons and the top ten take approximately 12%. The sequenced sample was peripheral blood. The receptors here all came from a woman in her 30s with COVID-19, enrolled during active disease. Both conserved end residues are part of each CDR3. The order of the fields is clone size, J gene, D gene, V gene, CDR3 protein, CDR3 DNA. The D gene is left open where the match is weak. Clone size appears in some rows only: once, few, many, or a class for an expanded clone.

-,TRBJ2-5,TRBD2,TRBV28,CASKPSGGAGRETQYF,TGTGCCAGCAAGCCTAGCGGGGGGGCCGGGAGAGAGACCCAGTACTTC
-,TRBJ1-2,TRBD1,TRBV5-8,CASSLRQGSNYGYTF,TGTGCCAGCAGCCTAAGACAGGGGAGTAACTATGGCTACACCTTC
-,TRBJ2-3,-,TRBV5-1,CASTKAGTDTQYF,TGCGCCAGCACCAAGGCGGGGACAGATACGCAGTATTTT
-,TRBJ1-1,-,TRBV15,CATSSLPGHGNTEAFF,TGTGCCACCAGCAGCCTCCCGGGACACGGGAACACTGAAGCTTTCTTT
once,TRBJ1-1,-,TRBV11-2,CASSLAMGGADEAFF,TGTGCCAGCAGCTTAGCGATGGGGGGGGCGGATGAAGCTTTCTTT
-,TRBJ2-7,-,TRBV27,CASRGSGEQYF,TGTGCCAGCCGTGGGTCGGGCGAGCAGTACTTC
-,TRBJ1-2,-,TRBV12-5,CASALGGTHNYGYTF,TGTGCTAGTGCACTTGGAGGGACCCATAACTATGGCTACACCTTC
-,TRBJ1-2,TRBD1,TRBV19,CASSLPGTGAYGYTF,TGTGCCAGTAGTCTGCCGGGGACAGGGGCCTATGGCTACACCTTC
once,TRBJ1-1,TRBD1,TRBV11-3,CASSPQVGQGNTEAFF,TGTGCCAGCAGCCCACAGGTTGGACAGGGGAACACTGAAGCTTTCTTT
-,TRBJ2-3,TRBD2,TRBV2,CASGGLAGPGDTQYF,TGTGCCAGCGGCGGACTAGCGGGGCCTGGGGATACGCAGTATTTT
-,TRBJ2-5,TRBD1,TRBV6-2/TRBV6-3,CASSYLEEDRTQETQYF,TGTGCCAGCAGTTACTTGGAGGAGGACAGGACACAAGAAACCCAGTACTTC
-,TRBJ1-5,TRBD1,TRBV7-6,CASSFTWGPDLGDRNQPQHF,TGTGCCAGCAGCTTTACATGGGGGCCAGATCTAGGGGACAGAAATCAGCCCCAGCATTTT
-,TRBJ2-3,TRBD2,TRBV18,CASSPLAGVADTQYF,TGTGCCAGCTCACCCCTAGCGGGGGTCGCAGATACGCAGTATTTT
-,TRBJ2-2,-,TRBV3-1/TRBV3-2,CASSLQIGGGTGELFF,TGTGCCAGCAGCCTCCAGATAGGGGGGGGTACCGGGGAGCTGTTTTTT
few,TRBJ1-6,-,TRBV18,CASSPEVAQGGTPLHF,TGTGCCAGCTCACCAGAGGTTGCCCAGGGTGGTACACCCCTCCACTTT
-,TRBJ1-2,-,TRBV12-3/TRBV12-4,CASSFRAFYGYTF,TGTGCCAGCAGTTTCAGGGCTTTCTATGGCTACACCTTC
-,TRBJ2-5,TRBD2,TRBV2,CASSVRSGGALGETQYF,TGTGCCAGCAGTGTCCGTAGCGGGGGGGCTTTAGGAGAGACCCAGTACTTC
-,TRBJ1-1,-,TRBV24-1,CAIADSTNTEAFF,TGTGCCATCGCAGACAGCACTAACACTGAAGCTTTCTTT
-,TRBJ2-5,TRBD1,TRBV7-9,CASSLSRGLETQYF,TGTGCCAGCAGCTTAAGCAGGGGGCTAGAGACCCAGTACTTC
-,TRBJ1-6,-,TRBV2,CASSEQEVIYNSPLHF,TGTGCCAGCAGTGAACAGGAAGTTATATATAATTCACCCCTCCACTTT
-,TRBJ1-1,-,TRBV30,CAWSRGAVGTEAFF,TGTGCCTGGAGCAGGGGCGCGGTAGGAACTGAAGCTTTCTTT
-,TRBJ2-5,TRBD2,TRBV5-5,CASSPLAGFAETQYF,TGTGCCAGCAGCCCTTTAGCGGGGTTCGCGGAGACCCAGTACTTC
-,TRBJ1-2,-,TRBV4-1,CASSQVLRTNYGYTF,TGCGCCAGCAGCCAAGTACTGAGGACTAACTATGGCTACACCTTC
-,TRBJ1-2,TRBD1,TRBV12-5,CASGWGTGGAGGYTF,TGTGCTAGTGGTTGGGGGACAGGGGGCGCGGGAGGCTACACCTTC
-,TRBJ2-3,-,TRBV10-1,CASSEFRGYTDTQYF,TGCGCCAGCAGTGAGTTTAGGGGATACACAGATACGCAGTATTTT
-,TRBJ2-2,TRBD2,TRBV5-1,CASSLAATSPTGELFF,TGCGCCAGCAGCTTGGCCGCGACTAGCCCAACCGGGGAGCTGTTTTTT
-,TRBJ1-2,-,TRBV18,CASSPPLGQGNSYGYTF,TGTGCCAGCTCACCACCGTTAGGGCAGGGAAACTCCTATGGCTACACCTTC
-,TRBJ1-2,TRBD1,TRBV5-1,CASSLLRGQVGYTF,TGCGCCAGCAGCTTACTCAGGGGGCAGGTTGGCTACACCTTC
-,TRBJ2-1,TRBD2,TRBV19,CASSPPGGPLEQFF,TGTGCCAGTAGTCCGCCGGGGGGGCCGCTTGAGCAGTTCTTC
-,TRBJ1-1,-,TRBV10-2,CASSDLVGGVAFF,TGCGCCAGCAGTGATCTAGTCGGGGGGGTAGCTTTCTTT
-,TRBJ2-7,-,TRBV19,CARDPYRREYEQYF,TGTGCCAGGGATCCTTATAGGAGGGAATACGAGCAGTACTTC
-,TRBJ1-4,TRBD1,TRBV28,CASSFPRQGGDEKLFF,TGTGCCAGCAGTTTCCCCCGACAGGGGGGAGATGAAAAACTGTTTTTT
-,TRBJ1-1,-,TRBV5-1,CASSLDAQGYTEAFF,TGCGCCAGCAGCTTAGACGCACAGGGATACACTGAAGCTTTCTTT
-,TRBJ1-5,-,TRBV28,CASSVETGLRPQHF,TGTGCCAGCAGTGTAGAAACAGGGCTACGGCCCCAGCATTTT
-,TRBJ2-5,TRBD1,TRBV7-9,CASRPLRDSQETQYF,TGTGCCAGCAGGCCTCTGAGGGACAGCCAAGAGACCCAGTACTTC
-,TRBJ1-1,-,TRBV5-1,CASSPMYTENTEAFF,TGCGCCAGCAGTCCCATGTACACAGAGAACACTGAAGCTTTCTTT
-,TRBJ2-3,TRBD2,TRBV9,CASSAGTTSTDTQYF,TGTGCCAGCAGCGCCGGGACTACCAGCACAGATACGCAGTATTTT
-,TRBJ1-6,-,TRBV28,CASSYRSSYNSPLHF,TGTGCCAGCAGCTACAGGAGCTCCTATAATTCACCCCTCCACTTT
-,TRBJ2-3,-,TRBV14,CASSQDRGLGTQYF,TGTGCCAGCAGCCAAGATCGGGGATTGGGTACGCAGTATTTT
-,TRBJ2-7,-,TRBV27,CASSPRGGVREQYF,TGTGCCAGCAGTCCCCGGGGTGGGGTGCGCGAGCAGTACTTC
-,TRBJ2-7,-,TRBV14,CASSSGWVYEQYF,TGTGCCAGCAGCTCCGGGTGGGTCTACGAGCAGTACTTC
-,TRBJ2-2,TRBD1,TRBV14,CASSPQGAWYTGELFF,TGTGCCAGCAGCCCTCAGGGGGCTTGGTACACCGGGGAGCTGTTTTTT
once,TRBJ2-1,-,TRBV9,CASSVVGSAYNEQFF,TGTGCCAGCAGCGTAGTGGGTAGCGCCTACAATGAGCAGTTCTTC
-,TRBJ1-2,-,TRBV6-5,CASSYSRANYGYTF,TGTGCCAGCAGTTACTCGAGGGCAAACTATGGCTACACCTTC
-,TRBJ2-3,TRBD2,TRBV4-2,CASSQGAGSPYTDTQYF,TGTGCCAGCAGCCAAGGAGCGGGGAGTCCATACACAGATACGCAGTATTTT
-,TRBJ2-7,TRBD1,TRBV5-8,CASSYEDRAYEQYF,TGTGCCAGCAGCTATGAGGACAGGGCCTACGAGCAGTACTTC
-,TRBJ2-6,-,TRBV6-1,CASSDRSGANVLTF,TGTGCCAGCAGTGACAGATCTGGGGCCAACGTCCTGACTTTC
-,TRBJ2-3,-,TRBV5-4,CASSFVPQGDTQYF,TGTGCCAGCAGCTTCGTACCCCAGGGAGATACGCAGTATTTT
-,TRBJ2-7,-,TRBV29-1,CSVGGAVQGPPSYEQYF,TGCAGCGTTGGGGGTGCTGTACAGGGACCACCCTCCTACGAGCAGTACTTC
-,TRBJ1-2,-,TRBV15,CATSRDRRGNGYTF,TGTGCCACCAGCAGAGATAGGCGGGGAAATGGCTACACCTTC
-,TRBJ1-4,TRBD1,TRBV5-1,CASSQKGAHGEKLFF,TGCGCCAGCAGTCAAAAGGGGGCCCATGGTGAAAAACTGTTTTTT
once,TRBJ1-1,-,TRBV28,CASSSRGILSVEAFF,TGTGCCAGCAGCTCTAGGGGCATTTTGAGTGTTGAAGCTTTCTTT
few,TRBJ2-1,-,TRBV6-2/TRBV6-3,CASSLRQGVAEQFF,TGTGCCAGCAGTTTGAGGCAGGGCGTAGCTGAGCAGTTCTTC
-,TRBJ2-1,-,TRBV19,CASSRLAATINEQFF,TGTGCCAGTAGTAGACTCGCTGCCACAATAAATGAGCAGTTCTTC
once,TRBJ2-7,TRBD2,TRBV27,CASSLRGDEQYF,TGTGCCAGCAGTCTTCGGGGGGACGAGCAGTACTTC
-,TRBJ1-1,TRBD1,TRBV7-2,CASSSLQGATEAFF,TGTGCCAGCAGCTCGTTACAGGGGGCCACTGAAGCTTTCTTT
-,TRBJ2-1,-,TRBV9,CASSVLGAHEQFF,TGTGCCAGCAGCGTACTAGGTGCCCATGAGCAGTTCTTC
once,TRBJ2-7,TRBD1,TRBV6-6,CASTLQGAGEQYF,TGTGCCAGCACCCTTCAGGGGGCCGGCGAGCAGTACTTC
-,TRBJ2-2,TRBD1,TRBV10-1,CASSSTGMNTGELFF,TGCGCCAGCAGCTCGACAGGGATGAACACCGGGGAGCTGTTTTTT